What follows are 9 T cell receptor beta chains derived from one specimen sequenced in a study of post-analysis software for immune sequencing data. Their antigen targets remain unknown. Study conclusions and caveats: Elevated frequency relative to controls characterized four to six TRBV segments in patients, TRBV5-6, TRBV5-1 and TRBV20-1 among them.

Unique molecular identifiers featured in each of the TCR beta cDNA libraries. In TCRdb, the PCR reads were re-called with MiXCR into one record per CDR3 protein. This table holds roughly 800,000 distinct CDR3 sequences, roughly 50% found once. The sample was blood. The receptors originated from a girl between 10 and 17 years old with multiple sclerosis.

This chain joins TRBV4-2 and TRBJ2-3; 11 bases align to TRBD2. Germline CDR1 LGHNA, CDR2 YNFKEQ. This CDR3 is built from 17 residues. Trimming took 0 bases from V and 3 from J; bases not matched to a gene: 5. The CDR3 sequence: CASSQDEASGRTDTQYF. CDR3 in DNA: TGTGCCAGCAGCCAAGATGAGGCTAGCGGGAGGACAGATACGCAGTATTTT.

The rearrangement links TRBV29-1 to TRBJ1-2, with TRBD1 as a possible D gene (5 bases). With 3 bases removed from V and 4 bases from J, the gap between germline ends came to 9 bases. This CDR3 is 12 amino acids long. Germline CDR1 reads SQVTM; CDR2 reads ANQGSEA. The CDR3 DNA reads TGCAGCGTTGAGGGAGGGACCTATGGCTACACCTTC. Translation gives CSVEGGTYGYTF.

The chain couples TRBV29-1 to TRBJ2-1; 7 bases agree with TRBD2. V dropped 5 bases and J dropped 1; count of bases not matched to a gene: 5. The CDR3 is 14 residues long. Per the germline V gene, CDR1 is SQVTM and CDR2 is ANQGSEA. The CDR3 DNA reads TGCAGCGTTCGCGGGAGTCCGTCCTACAATGAGCAGTTCTTC. Its translation: CSVRGSPSYNEQFF.

V is TRBV3-1 and J is TRBJ2-5, with D possibly being TRBD1 or TRBD2 (6 bases each). V lost 1 base and J lost 3, with 15 bases in between. Germline V gene lookup returns CDR1 LGHDT and CDR2 YNNKEL (reference sequence). CDR3 length: 16 residues. The CDR3 region is CASSQVSWGAKETQYF. The DNA for the CDR3 is TGTGCCAGCAGCCAAGTTTCGTGGGGGGCCAAAGAGACCCAGTACTTC.

With regard to this clonotype: The junction does not match germline at one end; this may be a read error. V and J are TRBV7-7 and TRBJ2-5, with D perhaps TRBD2 (5 bases). This CDR3 contains 14 residues. Germline CDR1 is SSHAT and CDR2 is FNYEAQ (reference sequence). CDR3 in DNA: TGTGCTAGCAGCATTGGTAGCGCCCAAGAGACCCAGTACTTC. It is translated as CASSIGSAQETQYF.

A few counts support this clonotype. V is TRBV3-1 and J is TRBJ2-6, with D possibly matching TRBD1 (5 bases). Germline lookup yields CDR1 LGHDT and CDR2 YNNKEL (reference sequence). The CDR3 has 19 amino acids. Trimming pared 5 bases from V and 0 bases from J, leaving 20 bases between. CDR3 coding DNA: TGTGCCAGCAGCTTCGCCCTTTCGGGTGACAGCTCTGGGGCCAACGTCCTGACTTTC. Translated: CASSFALSGDSSGANVLTF.

CDR3 sequence: CASSELSGGENIQYF. CDR3 nucleotides: TGTGCCAGCAGTGAATTATCAGGGGGAGAAAACATTCAGTACTTC. The V call is TRBV25-1, the J call TRBJ2-5; 7 bases are shared with TRBD1. The J call is uncertain, as TRBJ2-4 better fits the DNA end. There are 15 residues in the CDR3. CDR1 and CDR2 from the germline V gene are MGHDK and SYGVNS.

The chain is built from TRBV14 and TRBJ1-2, with D possibly TRBD1 on 5 matching bases. The CDR3 has 15 residues. From germline, CDR1 is SGHDN and CDR2 FVKESK. V was cut by 4 bases and J by 2 bases, with 14 bases left in between. CDR3 bases: TGTGCCAGCAGCCCAATGGGACGGAACAACTATGGCTACACCTTC. Protein sequence: CASSPMGRNNYGYTF. The full variable domain, completed using reference TRBV14 and TRBJ1-2, is EAGVTQFPSHSVIEKGQTVTLRCDPISGHDNLYWYRRVMGKEIKFLLHFVKESKQDESGMPNNRFLAERTGGTYSTLKVQPAELEDSGVYFCASSPMGRNNYGYTFGSGTRLTVV.

The chain is built from TRBV5-5 and TRBJ2-1, with 7 bases fitting TRBD1. CDR1 SGHKS and CDR2 YYEKEE come from the germline V gene (reference sequence). This CDR3 has 13 residues. V lost 1 base to trimming and J lost 15 bases; unmatched junction nucleotides: 10. The CDR3 loop is CASSLSWDSPGFF. Written as DNA, the CDR3 is TGTGCCAGCAGCTTGAGTTGGGACAGCCCTGGGTTCTTC. Complete variable domain (other parts from reference TRBV5-5 and TRBJ2-1): DAGVTQSPTHLIKTRGQQVTLRCSPISGHKSVSWYQQVLGQGPQFIFQYYEKEERGRGNFPDRFSARQFPNYSSELNVNALLLGDSALYLCASSLSWDSPGFFGPGTRLTVL.